This T cell receptor beta chain was sequenced during a study of T cells after yellow fever vaccination (dated by TCRdb to between 2019 and 2020). A note on the overall study: The SMART-Seq v4 Ultra Low Input RNA kit was used to prepare libraries from fractions with low cell numbers. To follow T-cell clones before and after both primary and booster YFV17D yellow fever vaccination, bulk TCR alpha and beta repertoires underwent longitudinal sequencing. Bulk PBMC replicates and cell subsets were isolated from blood drawn at multiple timepoints before and after both primary and secondary immunization. Two healthy male donors, one aged 18 to 30 and one aged 30 to 39 years, were included in the cohort. Results the study describes overall, beyond this receptor: Because the study included only two donors, the extent to which the findings can be generalized is limited. Computational filtering was required because FACS-sorted repertoires could contain abundant contaminating clonotypes from the bulk population. After the booster, most clones that had expanded after primary vaccination were detected again (about 95% of CD4 and about 88% of CD8), suggesting broad maintenance of memory. The secondary T-cell response was weaker than the primary response but faster, peaking on day 5 instead of day 15. A small fraction of clonotypes appeared in both the CD4 and CD8 compartments, likely as a result of convergent recombination.

The treatment or condition label corresponds to: live attenuated yellow fever vaccine strain. At every blood-draw timepoint, two biological replicates of bulk PBMCs were collected. PBMCs were isolated from peripheral blood using a standard Ficoll-Paque protocol. TriZol was used to extract RNA from bulk PBMCs, CD4 and CD8 fractions, and dextramer-positive and dextramer-negative fractions. As concerns this clonotype: Its recognized antigen is unknown. One base away there is no much larger clone; base qualities are not given.

TCR cDNA was synthesized by 5'RACE template switching, which introduced a universal primer site and unique molecular identifiers. Priming for cDNA synthesis came from both the TCR alpha and TCR beta constant segments. Library amplification involved two PCR steps, and the second step added sample barcodes and sequencing adapters. Libraries were sequenced on Illumina HiSeq 2500 (2x100 bp) or NovaSeq (2x150 bp). As for the original processing: Reads were demultiplexed and collapsed into UMI consensus sequences with MIGEC, and V(D)J alignment was performed with MiXCR. Clonotypes responding to the vaccine were identified with edgeR on replicate PBMC samples, with the criteria of FDR below 0.01 and a log2 fold change above 5 up to day 15. Each bulk clonotype was labeled CD4 or CD8 based on which sequenced repertoire, CD4 or CD8, contained the clonotype at higher abundance. The public sequencing data were trimmed at Q25 with fastp and processed into clonotypes with MiXCR by TCRdb, which kept only in-frame beta chains. Merged by CDR3 protein, the rows form single entries marked with the most common genes and DNA. TCRdb assigned the V and J calls; the authors' analysis was not used. Present in this sample are approximately 510,000 distinct CDR3 sequences, less than 25% of which were seen just once. Around 17% of the sample comes from the top ten.

The CDR3 goes from the cysteine to the phenylalanine over 12 residues. Of the read, only the CDR3 DNA is kept; its 36 bases are in frame from base 1. V trim: 6 bases; J trim: 10 bases; unmatched bases: 6. The germline V gene sets CDR1 to SGHVS and CDR2 to FQNEAQ. The chain is assembled from TRBV7-8 and TRBJ2-3, and TRBD2 matches 8 of the central bases. The sequences come from PBMCs, collected roughly 20 days after the first yellow fever vaccination. The origin of this receptor is a man between 18 and 35 years old who received the YFV17D yellow fever vaccine. The DNA sequence reads TGTGCCAGCAGTCCGGTCGGGGGGGCGCAGTATTTT. It encodes CASSPVGGAQYF.